The clone carrying this T cell receptor (beta chain) was picked up many times. Its specificity is unknown. Pregnant or lactating patients were excluded, as were those with uncontrolled infection or other autoimmune disease. Amplification of TCR beta CDR3 regions was performed using RNA transcripts as template. The HTBI primer set drove a first-round RT-PCR of the TCR CDR3. Each CDR3 protein gets one entry after TCRdb re-called the multiplex PCR reads with MiXCR. The sample consists of about 640,000 distinct CDR3 sequences, about 20% of them appearing once. The ends were cut back, 0 bases at V and 6 bases at J, with 13 bases in the middle. The CDR3 totals 15 residues. CDR1 is SGHRS, CDR2 YFSETQ, per germline. These data are taken from a study of T cells in Graves' hyperthyroidism and ophthalmopathy. Whole-study results and caveats: Expanded thyroid clonotypes (above 0.001) were mostly also found in blood. It was a median around 6 months before onset that the model predicted ophthalmopathy.

The clonotype was recovered from a young man with Graves' ophthalmopathy. The rearrangement uses TRBV5-1 and TRBJ2-1, with D perhaps matching TRBD1 (5 bases). The sample was blood. CDR3 residues: CASSLENRPSNEQFF. CDR3 bases: TGCGCCAGCAGCTTGGAGAACAGGCCCTCCAATGAGCAGTTCTTC.